This TCR beta chain appears in the sequencing data of a study of cytomegalovirus exposure and HLA in healthy donors. Study information: Approximately 190 million T cells yielded under 130 million unique TCR beta sequences in earlier analysis. Study-wide points: An observed cluster of highly shared sequence variants was recorded as a likely sequencing artifact. Trimming of TCR beta V- and J-genes showed a link, identified in a later analysis, to a missense DCLRE1C variant. Published work reported that the classifier diagnosed cytomegalovirus status with high specificity and sensitivity.

A multiplex PCR was run with 60 Vbeta primers and 13 Jbeta primers. TCRdb's table, derived via immunoSEQ multiplex PCR, lists solely in-frame clones and lacks some. Of roughly 100,000 clones in the sample, roughly 80% were seen once. V shed 3 bases, J shed 5 bases, and the junction held 11 bases outside the gene matches. Per germline, CDR1 SGHRS and CDR2 YFSETQ. The CDR3 loop spans 15 amino acids. About this clone: The antigen remains undetermined.

Sequenced sample: PBMCs. V is TRBV5-1 and J is TRBJ2-7, with 7 positions matching TRBD1. The TCR sequence derives from a young man in good health and CMV-seropositive. CDR3 nucleotide sequence: TGCGCCAGCAGCTCACAGGGGCTGACCCAGGACGAGCAGTACTTC. Protein product: CASSSQGLTQDEQYF.